This T cell receptor beta chain emerged from a study of cytomegalovirus exposure and HLA in healthy donors. Study-wide points: The study recorded some 160 TCR beta chains that were cytomegalovirus-associated. CMV antigen specificity of three CMV-associated chains was confirmed in vitro.

The data were produced by immunoSEQ multiplex PCR, yet TCRdb's version contains in-frame clones alone and is incomplete. Here the sample spans 200,000 to 300,000 clones, 70% to 90% being singletons. In regard to this clone: Its antigen is not known.

Germline CDR1 SQVTM, CDR2 ANQGSEA. The CDR3 runs 13 residues. V shed 7 bases and J shed 1 base, with 12 bases lying between them. This TCR came from a woman in her 30s in good health and CMV-seropositive. V gene TRBV29-1 combines with J gene TRBJ2-3, with D possibly TRBD2 on 6 matching bases. Sequencing was carried out using PBMCs. The CDR3 DNA is TGCAGCGGCGGAGGAGGGGGCACAGATACGCAGTATTTT. Protein sequence: CSGGGGGTDTQYF.